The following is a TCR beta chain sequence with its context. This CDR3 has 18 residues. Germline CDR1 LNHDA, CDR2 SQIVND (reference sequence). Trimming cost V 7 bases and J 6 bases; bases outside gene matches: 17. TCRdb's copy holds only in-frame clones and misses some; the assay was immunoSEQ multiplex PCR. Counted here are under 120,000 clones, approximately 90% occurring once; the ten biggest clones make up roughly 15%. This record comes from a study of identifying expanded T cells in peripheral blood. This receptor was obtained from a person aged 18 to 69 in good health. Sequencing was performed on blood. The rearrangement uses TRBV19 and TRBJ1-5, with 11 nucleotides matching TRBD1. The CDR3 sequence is CASTIGTGGFLLGQPQHF. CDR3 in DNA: TGTGCCAGTACCATCGGGACAGGGGGGTTTCTACTCGGTCAGCCCCAGCATTTT.